This T cell receptor beta chain originates from a study of Ad26.COV2.S vaccination and SARS-CoV-2 variants. Study summary: Trial arm assignment for the donor was COV1001 Ad26.COV2.S.

Whole-study findings and limits: The TCR breadth and depth analyses may have produced an underestimate of total T cell responses.

Specified treatment: over 15 received Ad26.COV2.S at low or high dose, single or two shots; roughly five received placebo; per-sample allocation not given. The study sampled participants on day 63 after the first vaccine or placebo injection. As to this clone: No antigen is known for it.

Libraries were prepared by immunoSEQ multiplex PCR; TCRdb keeps only in-frame clonotypes and omits some of them. The table records over 450,000 clones, roughly nine tenths of them present only once. The CDR3 totals 12 residues. Germline CDR1 and CDR2: SGHVT and SQSDAQ. With 2 bases clipped from V and 11 bases from J, the junction kept 5 bases outside the gene matches. This sequence was found in a person aged 18-60 years who received the Ad26.COV2.S COVID-19 vaccine or a placebo. The material was peripheral blood, obtained in a trial of Ad26.COV2.S vaccine versus placebo. V and J are TRBV7-4 and TRBJ2-7; TRBD2 matches 8 bases. CDR3 residues: CASSLIGGRKYF. DNA of the CDR3: TGTGCCAGCAGCTTAATAGGCGGGAGGAAGTACTTC.